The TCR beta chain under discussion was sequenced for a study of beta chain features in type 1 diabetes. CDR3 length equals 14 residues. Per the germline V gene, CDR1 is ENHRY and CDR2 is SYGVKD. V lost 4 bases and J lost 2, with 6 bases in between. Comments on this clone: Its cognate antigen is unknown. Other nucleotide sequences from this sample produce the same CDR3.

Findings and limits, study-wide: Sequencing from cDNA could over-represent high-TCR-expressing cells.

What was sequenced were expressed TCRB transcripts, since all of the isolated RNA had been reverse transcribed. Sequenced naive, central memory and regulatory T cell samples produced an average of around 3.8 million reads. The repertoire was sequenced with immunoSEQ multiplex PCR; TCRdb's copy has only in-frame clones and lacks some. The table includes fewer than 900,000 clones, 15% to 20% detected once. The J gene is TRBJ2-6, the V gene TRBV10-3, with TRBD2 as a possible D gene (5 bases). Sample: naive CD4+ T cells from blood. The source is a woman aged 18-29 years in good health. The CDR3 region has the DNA TGTGCCATCAGTGCGCGGGCTGGGGCCAACGTCCTGACTTTC. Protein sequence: CAISARAGANVLTF.